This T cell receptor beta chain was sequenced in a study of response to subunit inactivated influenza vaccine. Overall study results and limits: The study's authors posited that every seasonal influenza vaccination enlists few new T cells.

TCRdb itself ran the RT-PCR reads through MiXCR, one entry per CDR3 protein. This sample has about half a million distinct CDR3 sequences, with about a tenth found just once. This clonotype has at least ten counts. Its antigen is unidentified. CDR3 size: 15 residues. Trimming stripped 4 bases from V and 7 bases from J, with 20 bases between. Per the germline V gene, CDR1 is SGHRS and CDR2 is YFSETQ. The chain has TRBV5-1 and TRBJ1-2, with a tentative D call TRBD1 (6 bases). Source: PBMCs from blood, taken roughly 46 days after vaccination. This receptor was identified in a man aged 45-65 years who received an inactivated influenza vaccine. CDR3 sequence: CASSLTGSGFGGYTF. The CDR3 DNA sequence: TGCGCCAGCAGCCTAACAGGGTCTGGGTTTGGTGGCTACACCTTC.